Shown below are 24 T cell receptor beta chains from a single sample sequenced in a study of cytomegalovirus exposure and HLA in healthy donors. Primers included in the PCR were 60 Vbeta and 13 Jbeta primers. The repertoire was sequenced with immunoSEQ multiplex PCR; TCRdb's copy has only in-frame clones and lacks some. Of approximately 210,000 clones in the sample, around 79% are singletons; the top ten hold approximately 1.4%. The specimen was PBMCs. These TCRs come from a woman between 50 and 59 years old in good health and CMV-seronegative.

The chain couples TRBV5-6 to TRBJ2-7; maybe TRBD1 (5 bases). The CDR3 totals 15 residues. Germline loops: CDR1 SGHDT, CDR2 YYEEEE. The V and J ends lost 0 bases and 0 bases respectively, with 10 bases between them. The CDR3 region has the DNA TGTGCCAGCAGCTTGGGGCAGGGTGGCTCCTACGAGCAGTACTTC. It translates to CASSLGQGGSYEQYF. Full variable domain (outside the CDR3, taken from reference TRBV5-6 and TRBJ2-7): DAGVTQSPTHLIKTRGQQVTLRCSPKSGHDTVSWYQQALGQGPQFIFQYYEEEERQRGNFPDRFSGHQFPNYSSELNVNALLLGDSALYLCASSLGQGGSYEQYFGPGTRLTVT.

This chain links TRBV6-5 with TRBJ1-3; 7 positions agree with TRBD1. CDR3 length equals 14 residues. Per germline, CDR1 MNHEY and CDR2 SVGAGI. The V segment lost 0 bases and the J segment 7 bases; nucleotides outside the gene matches: 3. The CDR3 spells CASSYSRQGNTIYF. CDR3 sequence (DNA): TGTGCCAGCAGTTACTCCCGACAGGGCAACACCATATATTTT.

This clone was observed a few times. The V call is TRBV2, the J call TRBJ1-5, with D possibly matching TRBD1 (5 bases). CDR3 length: 12 residues. In germline, CDR1 is SNHLY, CDR2 FYNNEI. V lost 5 bases and J 11 bases, leaving 13 bases between the germline ends. CDR3 nucleotides: TGTGCCAGCAGTCCTCTGGGGCGAGCCCAGCATTTT. Translation: CASSPLGRAQHF. The full variable domain, rest sourced from reference TRBV2 and TRBJ1-5, is EPEVTQTPSHQVTQMGQEVILRCVPISNHLYFYWYRQILGQKVEFLVSFYNNEISEKSEIFDDQFSVERPDGSNFTLKIRSTKLEDSAMYFCASSPLGRAQHFGDGTRLSIL.

The chain carries TRBV7-9 and TRBJ2-7, with D maybe TRBD2 (6 bases). Germline CDR1 and CDR2: SEHNR and FQNEAQ (reference sequence). The CDR3 consists of 12 residues. Trimming removed 5 bases from V and 3 bases from J, with 8 bases in between. The CDR3 DNA reads as TGTGCCAGCAGCCCGGGGGACTACGAGCAGTACTTC. The encoded protein is CASSPGDYEQYF.

V and J are TRBV11-2 and TRBJ2-7; 9 bases are a match to TRBD1. This CDR3 has 14 amino acids. CDR1 and CDR2 from the germline V gene are SGHAT and FQNNGV. The V segment lost 5 bases and the J segment 5 bases; nucleotides outside the gene matches: 7. The CDR3 nucleotides read TGTGCCAGCAGCAAGGGACAGGGTGTCCACGAGCAGTACTTC. It is translated as CASSKGQGVHEQYF.

CDR3 in amino acids: CASSLGTSGRRNEQFF. The CDR3 nucleotides read TGTGCCAGCAGCTTAGGGACTAGCGGGAGACGGAATGAGCAGTTCTTC. The chain combines TRBV7-6 with TRBJ2-1; 13 bases line up with TRBD2. The V segment lost 1 base and the J segment 7 bases; nucleotides outside the gene matches: 4. Germline-derived CDR1 and CDR2 are SGHVS and FNYEAQ. The CDR3 extends over 16 amino acids. The full variable domain, in which reference TRBV7-6 and TRBJ2-1 provide the parts outside the CDR3, is GAGVSQSPRYKVTKRGQDVALRCDPISGHVSLYWYRQALGQGPEFLTYFNYEAQQDKSGLPNDRFSAERPEGSISTLTIQRTEQRDSAMYRCASSLGTSGRRNEQFFGPGTRLTVL.

The chain employs TRBV18 and TRBJ1-1, with TRBD1 identical over 7 bases. V was pared by 5 bases and J by 1 base, with 10 bases of the junction left unmatched. The CDR3 totals 16 residues. Germline V gene lookup returns CDR1 KGHSH and CDR2 LQKENI. CDR3 protein: CASSATEGTANTEAFF. The DNA of the CDR3 is TGTGCCAGCTCAGCAACCGAGGGGACAGCGAACACTGAAGCTTTCTTT. Looking up the rest from reference TRBV18 and TRBJ1-1 gives the full variable domain: NAGVMQNPRHLVRRRGQEARLRCSPMKGHSHVYWYRQLPEEGLKFMVYLQKENIIDESGMPKERFSAEFPKEGPSILRIQQVVRGDSAAYFCASSATEGTANTEAFFGQGTRLTVV.

J is TRBJ2-3 and V is TRBV27, with 9 bases lining up with TRBD2. CDR3 length: 15 amino acids. V dropped 6 bases and J dropped 6; count of bases not matched to a gene: 10. Germline CDR1 reads MNHEY; CDR2 reads SMNVEV (reference sequence). The chain's CDR3 is CASRILAGVSDTQYF. Written as DNA, the CDR3 is TGTGCCAGCAGGATTTTAGCGGGAGTCTCGGATACGCAGTATTTT.

This rearrangement joins TRBV25-1 to TRBJ1-1; the D is unclear. There are 13 residues in the CDR3. Germline V gene lookup returns CDR1 MGHDK and CDR2 SYGVNS. Trimming cost V 4 bases and J 1 base, with 7 bases left between them. The CDR3 DNA reads TGTGCCAGCAGTGTTCCAGGGAACACTGAAGCTTTCTTT. Protein sequence: CASSVPGNTEAFF. The full variable domain, rest sourced from reference TRBV25-1 and TRBJ1-1, is EADIYQTPRYLVIGTGKKITLECSQTMGHDKMYWYQQDPGMELHLIHYSYGVNSTEKGDLSSESTVSRIRTEHFPLTLESARPSHTSQYLCASSVPGNTEAFFGQGTRLTVV.

This chain links TRBV29-1 with TRBJ2-3; D is uncertain. The CDR3 is 11 amino acids. Trimming cost V 5 bases and J 2 bases, with 5 bases left between them. CDR1 is SQVTM and CDR2 is ANQGSEA in the germline V gene. CDR3 bases: TGCAGCGTTTCAGACACAGATACGCAGTATTTT. Translated: CSVSDTDTQYF.

In DNA, the CDR3 is TGTGCCAGCAGCTTAGATAAGACAGTACCTTTCTTT. Protein sequence: CASSLDKTVPFF. The V and J genes are TRBV11-2 and TRBJ1-1, with D perhaps TRBD1 (5 bases). Trimming took 0 bases from V and 12 from J, leaving 11 bases between them. This CDR3 is 12 amino acids long. Germline loops: CDR1 SGHAT, CDR2 FQNNGV.

This chain uses TRBV23-1 with TRBJ2-7, with D perhaps matching TRBD1 (6 bases). TRBV23-1 is labeled an ORF, and its function is uncertain. Trimming took 8 bases from V and 6 from J, leaving 20 bases between them. This CDR3 has 14 amino acids. The CDR3 is CASGTPWGHCEQYF. The CDR3 coding sequence is TGCGCCAGCGGTACCCCCTGGGGACATTGCGAGCAGTACTTC.

The chain joins TRBV9 to TRBJ2-1; TRBD1 aligns across 7 bases. V was clipped by 0 bases and J by 9 bases; unmatched bases: 9. Germline V gives CDR1 SGDLS, CDR2 YYNGEE. The CDR3 spans 15 residues. This CDR3 is CASSVVGTVEGEQFF. The DNA for the CDR3 is TGTGCCAGCAGCGTAGTTGGGACAGTCGAGGGTGAGCAGTTCTTC.

The rearrangement joins TRBV7-3 to TRBJ1-1; D is undetermined. In germline, CDR1 is SGHTA, CDR2 FQGTGA. The CDR3 has 15 residues. Between the trimmed V and J ends, which lost 1 base and 1 base, there was a span of 10 bases. CDR3 DNA: TGTGCCAGCAGCTTAAACGGGGAAAAGAACACTGAAGCTTTCTTT. Translated, it gives CASSLNGEKNTEAFF.

The chain uses TRBV5-1 and TRBJ2-5, with D maybe TRBD1 (5 bases). V gave up 0 bases and J gave up 5 bases, with 11 bases separating them. Per germline, CDR1 SGHRS and CDR2 YFSETQ. The CDR3 sequence is 14 residues long. The CDR3 sequence is CASSLVGQGETQYF. The CDR3 DNA reads TGCGCCAGCAGCTTGGTGGGGCAGGGTGAGACCCAGTACTTC.

The chain combines TRBV11-2 with TRBJ1-1; D is unresolved. The V and J ends lost 8 bases and 3 bases respectively, with 16 bases between them. Germline CDR1 is SGHAT and CDR2 is FQNNGV. This CDR3 is 14 amino acids long. CDR3 DNA: TGTGCCAGCCCCGGGGAAGGAGCGGACACTGAAGCTTTCTTT. Its protein is CASPGEGADTEAFF.

The chain joins TRBV27 to TRBJ1-2; TRBD1 might be the D (5 bases). Deletions cut 3 bases from V and 0 bases from J, with 14 bases between. The CDR3 extends over 16 amino acids. Germline V lookup: CDR1 MNHEY, CDR2 SMNVEV (reference sequence). CDR3 protein: CASSLVGEEPNYGYTF. Written as DNA, the CDR3 is TGTGCCAGCAGTTTGGTAGGGGAGGAACCTAACTATGGCTACACCTTC.

V gene TRBV7-8 combines with J gene TRBJ1-1; a possible D gene is TRBD1 (6 bases). The germline V and J ends were trimmed by 5 bases and 4 bases, with 14 bases remaining between them. CDR3 length: 14 residues. CDR1 and CDR2 from the germline V gene are SGHVS and FQNEAQ. The CDR3 nucleotides read TGTGCCAGCAGCCTACAGGGTGTGGGCACTGAAGCTTTCTTT. It encodes CASSLQGVGTEAFF.

The genes are TRBV12-5 and TRBJ2-5; D is perhaps TRBD1 (8 bases). This CDR3 is 17 amino acids long. V was shortened by 4 bases and J by 4 bases, with 22 bases between the two germline ends. The germline V gene has CDR1 LGHNT and CDR2 FRNRAP. The CDR3 DNA is TGTGCTAGTGGTTCAAGACTCCGGACAGGGAGGGGAGAGACCCAGTACTTC. Protein product: CASGSRLRTGRGETQYF.

The V call is TRBV6-4, the J call TRBJ1-4, with a weak D call TRBD1 (6 bases). The CDR3 runs 14 residues. V was cut by 5 bases and J by 10 bases, with 17 bases left in between. Per germline, CDR1 MRHNA and CDR2 SNTAGT. The CDR3 here is CASSSGTPGGKLFF. The CDR3 nucleotides read TGTGCCAGCAGTTCCGGGACACCGGGTGGAAAACTGTTTTTT.

The chain carries TRBV11-1 and TRBJ2-7, with 9 positions matching TRBD1. Germline loops: CDR1 SGHAT, CDR2 FQDESV (reference sequence). The CDR3 is 13 amino acids. V trimming: 2 bases; J trimming: 12 bases; junction bases outside the gene matches: 8. CDR3 nucleotide sequence: TGTGCCAGCAGCTTAACGGGACAGGGTGGGGCGTACTTC. It codes for CASSLTGQGGAYF.

V gene TRBV29-1 combines with J gene TRBJ1-1; TRBD1 might be the D (6 bases). The V end was cut by 7 bases, the J end by 1 base, with 13 bases between. Germline values: CDR1 SQVTM, CDR2 ANQGSEA. The CDR3 contains 13 residues. CDR3 in DNA: TGCAGCGCACGGGGACACTCGAACACTGAAGCTTTCTTT. It encodes CSARGHSNTEAFF.

The chain is built from TRBV10-2 and TRBJ2-3; D gene uncertain. The V end lost 6 bases, the J end lost 1 base, and 20 bases lay between the germline ends. This CDR3 has 17 amino acids. Germline V gene lookup returns CDR1 WSHSY and CDR2 SAAADI. In DNA, the CDR3 is TGCGCCAGCAGGGGCACACAAAAGCACCAAGGCACAGATACGCAGTATTTT. Translating gives CASRGTQKHQGTDTQYF.

V and J are TRBV7-3 and TRBJ1-2; 9 positions agree with TRBD1. Germline assignment: CDR1 SGHTA and CDR2 FQGTGA. This CDR3 region has 15 residues. Germline trimming cut 4 bases from V and 7 bases from J; bases unmatched to any gene: 10. The CDR3 bases are TGTGCCAGCAGCTCGGCGGGACAGGGCGTAGCTGGCTACACCTTC. As protein: CASSSAGQGVAGYTF.